The text below deals with one TCR beta chain. The CDR3 runs to 19 residues. V dropped 3 bases and J dropped 0; count of bases not matched to a gene: 9. Germline V CDR1 and CDR2: KGHSH, LQKENI. The data derive from a study of blood T cell repertoires in COVID-19. Study details: PBMCs, B-cell-depleted T cells, or T cells provided the cDNA or gDNA that made up the material.

This study enrolled people aged roughly 18 to 90 from around 25 US geographic areas. Profiling relied on immunoSEQ multiplex PCR, and the TCRdb table lists in-frame clones only, not all of them. The sample carries approximately 330,000 clones, 86% recorded once. The V and J genes are TRBV18 and TRBJ1-5, with 12 nucleotides matching TRBD1. The sample consisted of PBMCs or T cells enriched from blood (not recorded which). The receptor's source is a woman between 40 and 55 years old with acute COVID-19. This chain's CDR3 is CASSPFGTGGAGSNQPQHF. The CDR3 DNA is TGTGCCAGCTCACCGTTTGGGACAGGGGGCGCGGGTAGCAATCAGCCCCAGCATTTT.